This T cell receptor (beta chain) was found in a study of shared clonotypes between healthy human individuals. CD45RO-negative cells were positively selected for CCR7, leaving out terminally differentiated effector memory CD45RA+ cells. Findings of the study overall: Among a few donors, roughly 5% of naive CD4 clonotypes were found in common.

This CDR3 has 15 residues. Trimming removed 2 bases at V and 0 bases at J, with 10 bases between. CDR1 is MDHEN, CDR2 SYDVKM, per germline. Only in-frame clones appear in the TCRdb table, and some are missing; sequencing was by immunoSEQ multiplex PCR. The sample contains roughly 2,000,000 clones, 85% to 95% of which appear only once. As for this clone: Its antigen is not known.

This sequence was found in a man between 18 and 29 years old in good health. Some clones in this sample may be carry-over from other donors' samples. The sequencing input was naive CD8+ T cells from PBMCs. The chain couples TRBV28 to TRBJ2-5, with D possibly matching TRBD1 (5 bases). CDR3 residues: CASSLGARDQETQYF. CDR3 DNA sequence: TGTGCCAGCAGTTTAGGGGCCCGGGACCAAGAGACCCAGTACTTC.